The 17 T cell receptor beta chains below all came from one sample that was sequenced in a study of blood T cell repertoires in COVID-19. Here immunoSEQ multiplex PCR was the method, and the copy in TCRdb shows in-frame clones only, minus some. The table has 390,000 or so clones, around 87% seen once. The source material was peripheral blood. These receptors all stem from a man aged 18 to 29 with active or convalescent COVID-19.

A few counts support this clone. The sample holds other DNA sequences that translate to the same CDR3. This sequence joins TRBV11-2 and TRBJ2-5, with a weak D call TRBD2 (5 bases). The CDR3 covers 14 residues. Germline lookup yields CDR1 SGHAT and CDR2 FQNNGV. Deletions cut 5 bases from V and 5 bases from J, with 15 bases between. The CDR3 DNA is TGTGCCAGCAGCCCTTCCCGGGGTTGGGAGACCCAGTACTTC. Protein sequence: CASSPSRGWETQYF.

The rearrangement joins TRBV12-3 or TRBV12-4 to TRBJ1-1, with a possible D match to TRBD1 (6 bases). Trimming took 4 bases from V and 6 from J, leaving 9 bases between them. This CDR3 is 12 amino acids long. The CDR3 loop is CASSYGGPEAFF. The CDR3 nucleotides are TGTGCCAGCAGTTATGGGGGCCCTGAAGCTTTCTTT.

The J gene is TRBJ2-3, the V gene TRBV27; 13 bases match TRBD2. Germline-derived CDR1 and CDR2 are MNHEY and SMNVEV (reference sequence). The CDR3 extends over 17 amino acids. J gave up 6 bases and V 6 bases, and 12 bases lay outside the gene matches. CDR3 sequence (DNA): TGTGCCAGCAGCAGTAGACTAGCGGGGGGCTCACTGGATACGCAGTATTTT. This translates into CASSSRLAGGSLDTQYF.

The V call is TRBV7-2, the J call TRBJ1-2, with unresolved D. Deletions cut 4 bases from V and 4 bases from J, with 16 bases between. Germline lookup yields CDR1 SGHTA and CDR2 FQGNSA. This CDR3 contains 15 residues. The CDR3 spells CASSSPVGSLYGYTF. The CDR3, as DNA: TGTGCCAGCAGCTCACCCGTGGGGAGCCTCTATGGCTACACCTTC.

This chain joins TRBV28 and TRBJ2-7; the match to TRBD1 covers 7 bases. V trimming: 3 bases; J trimming: 0 bases; junction bases outside the gene matches: 5. CDR1 is MDHEN and CDR2 is SYDVKM in the germline V gene. This CDR3 is built from 15 residues. The CDR3 protein is CASSFRGKNSYEQYF. For the CDR3, the DNA is TGTGCCAGCAGTTTCAGGGGGAAGAACTCCTACGAGCAGTACTTC.

This rearrangement joins TRBV24-1 to TRBJ2-7, with 11 nucleotides matching TRBD1. V gave up 3 bases and J gave up 7 bases; unmatched junction bases: 7. CDR1 and CDR2 (germline): KGHDR, SFDVKD. The CDR3 has 15 amino acids. CDR3 residues: CATSDPNWDRGEQYF. The CDR3 DNA reads TGTGCCACCAGTGATCCAAATTGGGACAGGGGGGAGCAGTACTTC.

The chain joins TRBV5-1 to TRBJ1-1; no clear D. Trimming removed 2 bases at V and 6 bases at J, with 14 bases between. This CDR3 comprises 14 residues. Germline values: CDR1 SGHRS, CDR2 YFSETQ. The DNA of the CDR3 is TGCGCCAGCAGCTTCGAGTCGAGATTCCCTGAAGCTTTCTTT. Protein sequence: CASSFESRFPEAFF.

The sample holds a few counts of this clone. V usage is TRBV11-3 and J usage is TRBJ2-7; 11 bases line up with TRBD1. This CDR3 has 14 amino acids. Germline values: CDR1 SGHNT, CDR2 YENEEA. The junction had 4 bases not matched to a gene; V was cut back by 5 bases and J by 4 bases. CDR3 residues: CASSLGTGGYEQYF. The CDR3 region has the DNA TGTGCCAGCAGCCTTGGGACAGGGGGATACGAGCAGTACTTC.

The chain couples TRBV5-1 to TRBJ1-3; D perhaps matches TRBD1 (5 bases). Germline loops: CDR1 SGHRS, CDR2 YFSETQ. The CDR3 length is 14 residues. V lost 2 bases, J lost 4 bases, and 10 bases lay in between. The CDR3 reads CASSFFQGGNTIYF. The CDR3 region has the DNA TGCGCCAGCAGCTTTTTTCAGGGAGGAAACACCATATATTTT. The full variable domain, in which reference TRBV5-1 and TRBJ1-3 provide the parts outside the CDR3, is KAGVTQTPRYLIKTRGQQVTLSCSPISGHRSVSWYQQTPGQGLQFLFEYFSETQRNKGNFPGRFSGRQFSNSRSEMNVSTLELGDSALYLCASSFFQGGNTIYFGEGSWLTVV.

The chain employs TRBV27 and TRBJ2-3; 7 bases line up with TRBD1. Germline CDR1 and CDR2: MNHEY and SMNVEV (reference sequence). J was trimmed by 1 base and V by 4 bases; bases with no gene match: 2. The CDR3 runs 14 residues. In DNA, the CDR3 is TGTGCCAGCAGTTACGACAGGGGCACAGATACGCAGTATTTT. Residues: CASSYDRGTDTQYF.

This chain joins TRBV9 and TRBJ2-5; 9 bases map to TRBD2. V lost 4 bases to trimming and J lost 2 bases; unmatched junction nucleotides: 3. Germline V CDR1 and CDR2: SGDLS, YYNGEE. This CDR3 is 14 amino acids long. DNA of the CDR3: TGTGCCAGCAGCTCTAGCGGGAAGCAAGAGACCCAGTACTTC. Translated: CASSSSGKQETQYF.

J is TRBJ1-2 and V is TRBV6-1; D uncertain. The CDR3 spans 11 residues. V was pared by 3 bases and J by 8 bases, with 7 bases between. Germline V gene sequence: CDR1 MNHNS, CDR2 SASEGT. CDR3 sequence (DNA): TGTGCCAGCAGTGATTGGCCCGGCTACACCTTC. Protein: CASSDWPGYTF.

The rearrangement uses TRBV9 and TRBJ2-2, with 11 bases fitting TRBD1. The V and J ends lost 4 bases and 6 bases, in that order; junction bases with no gene match: 8. The CDR3 is 16 amino acids. Germline CDR1 and CDR2: SGDLS and YYNGEE. This chain's CDR3 is CASSPGTGGGPGELFF. The CDR3 DNA follows: TGTGCCAGCAGCCCCGGGACAGGGGGAGGTCCCGGGGAGCTGTTTTTT.

The CDR3 loop reads CASSPPGGLGEKLFF. CDR3 coding DNA: TGCGCCAGCAGCCCACCGGGGGGGCTTGGGGAAAAACTGTTTTTT. This chain joins TRBV5-1 and TRBJ1-4, with D tentatively TRBD1 (6 bases). The CDR3 consists of 15 residues. V was trimmed by 4 bases and J by 8 bases, leaving 18 bases between them. Germline CDR1 is SGHRS and CDR2 is YFSETQ.

The chain joins TRBV19 to TRBJ2-1, with D uncertain. Trimming removed 1 base from V and 5 bases from J, with 6 bases in between. The germline V gene has CDR1 LNHDA and CDR2 SQIVND (reference sequence). The CDR3 sequence is 13 residues long. The DNA of the CDR3 is TGTGCCAGTAGTATAGCCGGAGACAATGAGCAGTTCTTC. Translating gives CASSIAGDNEQFF.

V is TRBV7-9 and J is TRBJ2-7; 7 positions match TRBD2. Per the germline V gene, CDR1 is SEHNR and CDR2 is FQNEAQ (reference sequence). This CDR3 is 17 amino acids long. V lost 5 bases to trimming and J lost 2 bases; unmatched junction nucleotides: 15. CDR3 amino acids: CASSPRFGAGVPYEQYF. The CDR3 DNA is TGTGCCAGCAGCCCTCGGTTCGGGGCGGGAGTCCCCTACGAGCAGTACTTC. Complete variable domain (other parts from reference TRBV7-9 and TRBJ2-7): DTGVSQNPRHKITKRGQNVTFRCDPISEHNRLYWYRQTLGQGPEFLTYFQNEAQLEKSRLLSDRFSAERPKGSFSTLEIQRTEQGDSAMYLCASSPRFGAGVPYEQYFGPGTRLTVT.

The chain couples TRBV6-4 to TRBJ2-3; 13 bases align to TRBD2. V was pared by 5 bases and J by 6 bases, with 5 bases of the junction left unmatched. Germline loops: CDR1 MRHNA, CDR2 SNTAGT. CDR3 length equals 15 residues. CDR3 sequence reads: CASSPGLAGVDTQYF. For the CDR3, the DNA is TGTGCCAGCAGTCCCGGACTAGCGGGAGTGGATACGCAGTATTTT.